The 21 T cell receptor beta chains listed next were all sequenced from one sample in a study of somatic mutations in cytotoxic T cells in rheumatoid arthritis. Using immunoSEQ multiplex PCR, the repertoire was profiled, and TCRdb retains in-frame clones only, with some absent. The sample has approximately 33,000 clones, under 85% seen once. Sequenced: CD8+ T cells sorted from blood. The receptors stem from a man aged 35 to 55 in good health.

This clone turned up a few times. The V gene is TRBV19, the J gene TRBJ2-7; the match to TRBD2 covers 8 bases. V lost 5 bases to trimming and J lost 2 bases; unmatched junction nucleotides: 5. The CDR3 has 14 amino acids. Per germline, CDR1 LNHDA and CDR2 SQIVND (reference sequence). The CDR3 nucleotides read TGTGCCAGTAGTGCCGGGACTAGTCCCTACGAGCAGTACTTC. This translates into CASSAGTSPYEQYF.

This clone has just one count. The CDR3 DNA reads TGTGCCAGCAGCACCGATAGCTTTGAGACCCAGTACTTC. It encodes CASSTDSFETQYF. The chain uses TRBV5-4 and TRBJ2-5; D not resolved. The CDR3 length is 13 residues. V gave up 4 bases and J gave up 5 bases, with 12 bases separating them. CDR1 SGHNT and CDR2 YYREEE come from the germline V gene (reference sequence).

This sequence joins TRBV27 and TRBJ1-2; D remains ambiguous. Trimming shortened V by 2 bases and J by 0 bases, and 13 bases separated the two germline ends. Germline V gene data show CDR1 as MNHEY and CDR2 as SMNVEV (reference sequence). The CDR3 runs to 16 residues. The CDR3 DNA reads as TGTGCCAGCAGTTTAAATTATGCAGGCACTAACTATGGCTACACCTTC. As protein: CASSLNYAGTNYGYTF.

The chain uses TRBV25-1 and TRBJ1-1, with 10 bases that match TRBD1. Germline V lookup: CDR1 MGHDK, CDR2 SYGVNS. This CDR3 spans 18 amino acids. V shed 7 bases and J 1 base; nucleotides not matched to a gene: 15. The CDR3 DNA reads as TGTGCCAGCATGCTTTCGGACAGGGGGATTACTGGGAACACTGAAGCTTTCTTT. It translates to CASMLSDRGITGNTEAFF.

The chain uses TRBV6-6 and TRBJ2-7; 7 bases fit TRBD2. Germline V gene sequence: CDR1 MNHNY, CDR2 SVGAGI (reference sequence). This CDR3 has 15 residues. J was trimmed by 1 base and V by 0 bases; bases with no gene match: 3. The CDR3 DNA reads as TGTGCCAGCAGTTACTCCCGCGGGGGTTCCTACGAGCAGTACTTC. Its translation is CASSYSRGGSYEQYF.

This chain connects TRBV2 to TRBJ2-1; perhaps TRBD2 as D (5 bases). The CDR3 contains 14 residues. Germline lookup yields CDR1 SNHLY and CDR2 FYNNEI. The ends were cut back, 4 bases at V and 7 bases at J, with 14 bases in the middle. CDR3 region: CASSGFGSGNEQFF. The DNA of the CDR3 is TGTGCCAGCAGTGGTTTCGGTTCGGGAAATGAGCAGTTCTTC.

The rearrangement uses TRBV4-2 and TRBJ2-7; D may match TRBD1 or TRBD2 (5 bases each). V was pared by 3 bases and J by 2 bases, with 5 bases between. The CDR3 spans 12 residues. Germline V CDR1 and CDR2: LGHNA, YNFKEQ. CDR3: CASSQGAYEQYF. CDR3 nucleotide sequence: TGTGCCAGCAGCCAGGGGGCCTACGAGCAGTACTTC.

The gene calls are TRBV27 and TRBJ2-7; TRBD1 matches 7 bases. Looked up from germline, CDR1 is MNHEY and CDR2 is SMNVEV (reference sequence). After removal of 4 bases from V and 7 bases from J, the junction contained 10 bases not matched to a gene. The CDR3 spans 14 residues. DNA for the CDR3: TGTGCCAGCAGTTCCGACAGGGTTCTAGGAGAGCAGTACTTC. Its translation: CASSSDRVLGEQYF.

The genes are TRBV7-8 and TRBJ2-2; no definite D call. This CDR3 is 16 amino acids long. Trimming took off 5 bases at V and 7 bases at J, with 20 bases between the two ends. Looked up from germline, CDR1 is SGHVS and CDR2 is FQNEAQ. Here the CDR3 DNA reads TGTGCCAGCAGCGTCCTCTCCGGGTATACGGACGGGGAGCTGTTTTTT. Its translation: CASSVLSGYTDGELFF.

The chain employs TRBV4-1 and TRBJ2-7; 8 bases align to TRBD1. The germline gives CDR1 MGHRA, CDR2 YSYEKL. V gave up 3 bases and J gave up 3 bases; unmatched junction bases: 4. The CDR3 loop spans 14 amino acids. The CDR3 protein is CASSQTGQGYEQYF. CDR3 DNA sequence: TGCGCCAGCAGCCAGACCGGACAGGGCTACGAGCAGTACTTC.

The V gene is TRBV27, the J gene TRBJ2-1, with TRBD2 identical over 11 bases. The CDR3 loop spans 15 amino acids. Germline V lookup: CDR1 MNHEY, CDR2 SMNVEV (reference sequence). The junction had 7 bases not matched to a gene; V was cut back by 5 bases and J by 7 bases. The CDR3 DNA is TGTGCCAGCAGTCAAACTAGCGGGAGTTATAATGAGCAGTTCTTC. Amino acids: CASSQTSGSYNEQFF.

The chain has TRBV6-5 and TRBJ2-5; D unclear. CDR3 size: 15 residues. Trimming stripped 5 bases from V and 1 base from J, with 14 bases between. Germline V gene lookup returns CDR1 MNHEY and CDR2 SVGAGI. CDR3 protein: CASSQSPPTQETQYF. As DNA, the CDR3 is TGTGCCAGCAGTCAATCCCCCCCAACCCAAGAGACCCAGTACTTC.

This chain links TRBV28 with TRBJ2-5; D uncertain. CDR1 is MDHEN and CDR2 is SYDVKM in the germline V gene. This CDR3 comprises 14 residues. V lost 7 bases to trimming and J lost 4 bases, with 16 bases between them. Here the CDR3 DNA reads TGTGCCAGCACCCTTCCGGCCTTCGGAGAGACCCAGTACTTC. Translating gives CASTLPAFGETQYF.

V gene TRBV10-3 combines with J gene TRBJ2-7; D possibly uses TRBD1 or TRBD2 (6 bases each). V was clipped by 4 bases and J by 0 bases, with 16 bases between them. This CDR3 contains 16 residues. Germline lookup yields CDR1 ENHRY and CDR2 SYGVKD. DNA for the CDR3: TGTGCCATCAGTGCTGGGGGGCCAGGGACCTCCTACGAGCAGTACTTC. Its translation: CAISAGGPGTSYEQYF.

This clone was recorded a few times. The CDR3 region is CAWGSQTVTNEKLFF. CDR3 DNA: TGTGCCTGGGGATCCCAGACGGTAACTAATGAAAAACTGTTTTTT. J is TRBJ1-4 and V is TRBV30, with D unclear. Germline V gene lookup returns CDR1 GTSNPN and CDR2 SVGIG (reference sequence). V dropped 5 bases and J dropped 1 base, with 14 bases sitting between them. There are 15 residues in the CDR3.

V gene TRBV5-4 combines with J gene TRBJ2-2; a weak D match, TRBD2 (6 bases). V lost 1 base and J 2 bases, leaving 12 bases between the germline ends. The CDR3 covers 16 residues. In germline, CDR1 is SGHNT, CDR2 YYREEE (reference sequence). CDR3 region: CASSLSRDPNTGELFF. The CDR3 region has the DNA TGTGCCAGCAGCTTGTCGCGGGACCCTAACACCGGGGAGCTGTTTTTT.

The chain carries TRBV7-3 and TRBJ2-3, with 13 positions matching TRBD2. The V segment lost 4 bases and the J segment 2 bases; nucleotides outside the gene matches: 3. This CDR3 is 16 amino acids long. Germline loops: CDR1 SGHTA, CDR2 FQGTGA. The CDR3 sequence is CASSYGTSGATDTQYF. The CDR3 DNA reads TGTGCCAGCAGCTACGGGACTAGCGGGGCCACAGATACGCAGTATTTT. Using reference TRBV7-3 and TRBJ2-3 for the parts outside the CDR3, the full variable domain is GAGVSQTPSNKVTEKGKYVELRCDPISGHTALYWYRQSLGQGPEFLIYFQGTGAADDSGLPNDRFFAVRPEGSVSTLKIQRTERGDSAVYLCASSYGTSGATDTQYFGPGTRLTVL.

The rearrangement links TRBV7-2 to TRBJ2-3; 7 nucleotides match TRBD2. The germline gives CDR1 SGHTA, CDR2 FQGNSA. The J segment lost 6 bases and the V segment lost 3 bases, leaving 12 bases of the junction unmatched. The CDR3 covers 16 residues. The CDR3 spells CASSFLAGAFGDTQYF. CDR3 DNA: TGTGCCAGCAGCTTTCTCGCGGGAGCTTTTGGGGATACGCAGTATTTT.

The chain recombines TRBV30 with TRBJ1-1, with TRBD1 matching 7 bases. With V trimmed by 2 bases and J by 4 bases, 13 bases remained unmatched. The CDR3 contains 16 residues. From germline, CDR1 is GTSNPN and CDR2 SVGIG (reference sequence). For the CDR3, the DNA is TGTGCCTGGAGTCGTGAAACTACAGGGGTTGGCACTGAAGCTTTCTTT. Translating gives CAWSRETTGVGTEAFF.

This clone has just a few counts. This chain links TRBV7-6 with TRBJ1-1; perhaps TRBD1 as D (5 bases). The CDR3 loop spans 14 amino acids. Germline V CDR1 and CDR2: SGHVS, FNYEAQ. The V end lost 5 bases, the J end lost 1 base, and 11 bases lay between the germline ends. CDR3 loop: CASSPGRTNTEAFF. The CDR3, as DNA: TGTGCCAGCAGCCCGGGACGGACGAACACTGAAGCTTTCTTT. Based on the CDR3 plus reference TRBV7-6 and TRBJ1-1, the full variable domain is GAGVSQSPRYKVTKRGQDVALRCDPISGHVSLYWYRQALGQGPEFLTYFNYEAQQDKSGLPNDRFSAERPEGSISTLTIQRTEQRDSAMYRCASSPGRTNTEAFFGQGTRLTVV.

The chain joins TRBV11-3 to TRBJ1-1, with D perhaps matching TRBD1 (6 bases). The CDR3 totals 14 residues. Germline CDR1 and CDR2: SGHNT and YENEEA. Trimming removed 2 bases at V and 3 bases at J, with 10 bases between. In DNA, the CDR3 is TGTGCCAGCAGCTTAAGGGGGAGTGACACTGAAGCTTTCTTT. It is translated as CASSLRGSDTEAFF. Full variable domain (remainder filled in from reference TRBV11-3 and TRBJ1-1): EAGVVQSPRYKIIEKKQPVAFWCNPISGHNTLYWYLQNLGQGPELLIRYENEEAVDDSQLPKDRFSAERLKGVDSTLKIQPAELGDSAVYLCASSLRGSDTEAFFGQGTRLTVV.